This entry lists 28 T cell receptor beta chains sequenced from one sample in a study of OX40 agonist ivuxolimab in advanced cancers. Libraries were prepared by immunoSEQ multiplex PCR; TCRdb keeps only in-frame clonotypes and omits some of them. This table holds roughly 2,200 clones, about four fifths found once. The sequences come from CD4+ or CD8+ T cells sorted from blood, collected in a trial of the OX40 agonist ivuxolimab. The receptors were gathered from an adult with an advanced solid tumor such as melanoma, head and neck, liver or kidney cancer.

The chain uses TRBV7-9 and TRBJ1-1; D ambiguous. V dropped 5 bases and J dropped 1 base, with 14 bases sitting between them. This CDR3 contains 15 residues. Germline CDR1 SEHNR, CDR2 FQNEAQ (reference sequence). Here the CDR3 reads CASSADGNRNTEAFF. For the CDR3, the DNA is TGTGCCAGCAGCGCTGACGGAAATAGGAACACTGAAGCTTTCTTT.

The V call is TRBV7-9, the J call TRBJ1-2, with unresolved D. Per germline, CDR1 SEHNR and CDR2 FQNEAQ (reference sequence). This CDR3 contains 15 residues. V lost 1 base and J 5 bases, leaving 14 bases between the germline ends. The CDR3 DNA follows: TGTGCCAGCAGCTTAGAGGGCAGCTTAACATATGGCTACACCTTC. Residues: CASSLEGSLTYGYTF. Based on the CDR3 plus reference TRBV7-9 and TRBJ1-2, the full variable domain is DTGVSQNPRHKITKRGQNVTFRCDPISEHNRLYWYRQTLGQGPEFLTYFQNEAQLEKSRLLSDRFSAERPKGSFSTLEIQRTEQGDSAMYLCASSLEGSLTYGYTFGSGTRLTVV.

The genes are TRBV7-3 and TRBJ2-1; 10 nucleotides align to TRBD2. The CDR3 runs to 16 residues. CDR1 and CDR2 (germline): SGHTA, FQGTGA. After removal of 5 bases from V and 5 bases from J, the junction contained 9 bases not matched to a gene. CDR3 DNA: TGTGCCAGCAGCGCTTCTAGCGGGGGAAGGCACAATGAGCAGTTCTTC. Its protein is CASSASSGGRHNEQFF.

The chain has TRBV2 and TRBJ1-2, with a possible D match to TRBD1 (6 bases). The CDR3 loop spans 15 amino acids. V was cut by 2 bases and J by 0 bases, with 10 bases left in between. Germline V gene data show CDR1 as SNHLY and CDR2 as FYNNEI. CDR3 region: CASSEWGAPNYGYTF. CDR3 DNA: TGTGCCAGCAGTGAATGGGGGGCTCCTAACTATGGCTACACCTTC. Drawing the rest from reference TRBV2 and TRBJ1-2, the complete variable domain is EPEVTQTPSHQVTQMGQEVILRCVPISNHLYFYWYRQILGQKVEFLVSFYNNEISEKSEIFDDQFSVERPDGSNFTLKIRSTKLEDSAMYFCASSEWGAPNYGYTFGSGTRLTVV.

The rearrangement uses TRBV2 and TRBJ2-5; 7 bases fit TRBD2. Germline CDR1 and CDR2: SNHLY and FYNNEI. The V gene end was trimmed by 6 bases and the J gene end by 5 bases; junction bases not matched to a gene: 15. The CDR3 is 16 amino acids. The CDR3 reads CASRTRDKAGLETQYF. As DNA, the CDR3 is TGTGCCAGCAGGACCCGAGATAAAGCGGGACTTGAGACCCAGTACTTC. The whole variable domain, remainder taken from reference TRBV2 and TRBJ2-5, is EPEVTQTPSHQVTQMGQEVILRCVPISNHLYFYWYRQILGQKVEFLVSFYNNEISEKSEIFDDQFSVERPDGSNFTLKIRSTKLEDSAMYFCASRTRDKAGLETQYFGPGTRLLVL.

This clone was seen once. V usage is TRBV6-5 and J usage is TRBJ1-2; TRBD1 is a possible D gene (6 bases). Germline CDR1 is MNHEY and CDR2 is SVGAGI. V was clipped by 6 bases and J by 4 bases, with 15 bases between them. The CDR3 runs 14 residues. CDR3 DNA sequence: TGTGCCAGCAGCTTAACAGGGAGCTCCTATGGCTACACCTTC. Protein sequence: CASSLTGSSYGYTF.

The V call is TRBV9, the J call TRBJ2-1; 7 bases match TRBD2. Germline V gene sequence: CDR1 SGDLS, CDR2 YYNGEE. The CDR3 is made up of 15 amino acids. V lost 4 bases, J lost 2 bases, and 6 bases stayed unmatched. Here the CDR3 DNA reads TGTGCCAGCAGCATCCGGGAGGCTACCTACAATGAGCAGTTCTTC. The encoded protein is CASSIREATYNEQFF. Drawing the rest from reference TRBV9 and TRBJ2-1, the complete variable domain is DSGVTQTPKHLITATGQRVTLRCSPRSGDLSVYWYQQSLDQGLQFLIQYYNGEERAKGNILERFSAQQFPDLHSELNLSSLELGDSALYFCASSIREATYNEQFFGPGTRLTVL.

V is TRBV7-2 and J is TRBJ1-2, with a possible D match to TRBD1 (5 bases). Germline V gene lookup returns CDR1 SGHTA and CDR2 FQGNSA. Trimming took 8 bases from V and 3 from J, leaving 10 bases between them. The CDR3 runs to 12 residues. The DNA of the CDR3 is TGTGCCAGCGGGGAGGGGTACTATGGCTACACCTTC. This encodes CASGEGYYGYTF.

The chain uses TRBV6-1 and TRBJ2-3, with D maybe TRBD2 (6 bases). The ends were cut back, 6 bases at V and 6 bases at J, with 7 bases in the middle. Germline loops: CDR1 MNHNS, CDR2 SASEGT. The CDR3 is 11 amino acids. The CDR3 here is CASRGGDTQYF. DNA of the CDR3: TGTGCCAGCAGGGGGGGTGATACGCAGTATTTT.

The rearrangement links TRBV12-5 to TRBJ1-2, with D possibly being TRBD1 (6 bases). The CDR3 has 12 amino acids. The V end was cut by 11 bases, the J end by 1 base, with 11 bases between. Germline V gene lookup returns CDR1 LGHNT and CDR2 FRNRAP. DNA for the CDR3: TGTGCTGAAAAGGACAGTAACTATGGCTACACCTTC. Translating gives CAEKDSNYGYTF.

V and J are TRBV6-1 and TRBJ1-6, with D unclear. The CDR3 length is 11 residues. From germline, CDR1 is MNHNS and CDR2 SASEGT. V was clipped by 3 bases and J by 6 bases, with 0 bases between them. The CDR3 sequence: CASSDNSPLHF. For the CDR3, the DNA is TGTGCCAGCAGTGATAATTCACCCCTCCACTTT.

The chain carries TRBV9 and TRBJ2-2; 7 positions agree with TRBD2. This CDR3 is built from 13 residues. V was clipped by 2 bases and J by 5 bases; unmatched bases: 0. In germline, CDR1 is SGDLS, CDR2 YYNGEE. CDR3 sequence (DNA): TGTGCCAGCAGCGTGGGGGGGACCGGGGAGCTGTTTTTT. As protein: CASSVGGTGELFF.

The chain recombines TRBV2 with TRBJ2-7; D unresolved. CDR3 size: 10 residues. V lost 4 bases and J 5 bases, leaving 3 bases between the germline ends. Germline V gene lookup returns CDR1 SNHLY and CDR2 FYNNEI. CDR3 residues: CASSGHEQYF. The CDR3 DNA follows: TGTGCCAGCAGTGGACACGAGCAGTACTTC.

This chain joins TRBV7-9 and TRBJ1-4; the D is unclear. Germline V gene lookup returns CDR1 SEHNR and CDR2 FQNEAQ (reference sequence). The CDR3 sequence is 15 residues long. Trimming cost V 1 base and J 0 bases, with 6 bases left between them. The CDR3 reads CASSLGRATNEKLFF. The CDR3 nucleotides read TGTGCCAGCAGCTTAGGGAGAGCAACTAATGAAAAACTGTTTTTT.

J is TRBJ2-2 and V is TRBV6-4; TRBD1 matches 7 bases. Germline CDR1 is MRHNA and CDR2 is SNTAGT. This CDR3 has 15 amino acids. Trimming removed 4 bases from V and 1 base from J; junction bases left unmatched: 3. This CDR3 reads CASSARTGNTGELFF. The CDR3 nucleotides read TGTGCCAGCAGTGCGAGGACAGGGAACACCGGGGAGCTGTTTTTT.

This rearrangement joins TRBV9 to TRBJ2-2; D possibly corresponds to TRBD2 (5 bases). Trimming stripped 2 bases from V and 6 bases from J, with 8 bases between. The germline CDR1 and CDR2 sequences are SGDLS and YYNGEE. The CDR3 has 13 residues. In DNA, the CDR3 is TGTGCCAGCAGCGTGGGGAGCCCCGGGGAGCTGTTTTTT. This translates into CASSVGSPGELFF.

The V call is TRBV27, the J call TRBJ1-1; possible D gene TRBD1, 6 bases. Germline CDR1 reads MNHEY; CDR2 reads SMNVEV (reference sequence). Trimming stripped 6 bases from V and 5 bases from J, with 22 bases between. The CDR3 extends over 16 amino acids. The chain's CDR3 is CASSPHLGGRDTEAFF. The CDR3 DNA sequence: TGTGCCAGCAGCCCTCATCTCGGGGGGCGGGATACTGAAGCTTTCTTT.

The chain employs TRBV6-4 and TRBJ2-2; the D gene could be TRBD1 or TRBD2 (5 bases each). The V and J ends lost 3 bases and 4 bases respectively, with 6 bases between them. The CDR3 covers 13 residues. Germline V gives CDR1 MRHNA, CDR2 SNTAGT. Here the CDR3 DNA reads TGTGCCAGCAGTGAAGGGACCACCGGGGAGCTGTTTTTT. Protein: CASSEGTTGELFF.

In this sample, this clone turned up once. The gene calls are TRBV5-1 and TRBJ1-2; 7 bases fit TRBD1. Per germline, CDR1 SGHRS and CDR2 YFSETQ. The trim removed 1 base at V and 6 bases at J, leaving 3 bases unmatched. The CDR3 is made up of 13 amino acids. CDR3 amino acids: CASSLNRGNGYTF. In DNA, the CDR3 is TGCGCCAGCAGCTTGAACAGGGGTAATGGCTACACCTTC.

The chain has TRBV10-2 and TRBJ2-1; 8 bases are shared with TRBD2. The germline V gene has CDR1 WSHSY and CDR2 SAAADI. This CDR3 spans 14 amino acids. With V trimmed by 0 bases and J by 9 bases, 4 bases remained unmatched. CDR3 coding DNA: TGCGCCAGCAGTGAGTCCGGGAGGGCCAGTGAGCAGTTCTTC. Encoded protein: CASSESGRASEQFF.

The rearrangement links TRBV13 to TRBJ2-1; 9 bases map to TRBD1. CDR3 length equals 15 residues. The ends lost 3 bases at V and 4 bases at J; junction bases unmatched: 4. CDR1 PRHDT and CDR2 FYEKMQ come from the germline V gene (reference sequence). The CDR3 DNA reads TGTGCCAGCAGCTTTCGGGACAGGGAGTACAATGAGCAGTTCTTC. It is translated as CASSFRDREYNEQFF.

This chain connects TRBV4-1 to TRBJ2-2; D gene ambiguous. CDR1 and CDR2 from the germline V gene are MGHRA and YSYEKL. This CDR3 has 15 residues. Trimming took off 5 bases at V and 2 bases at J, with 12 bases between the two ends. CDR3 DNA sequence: TGCGCCAGCAGCGAACAGTGGGCAAACACCGGGGAGCTGTTTTTT. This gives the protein CASSEQWANTGELFF.

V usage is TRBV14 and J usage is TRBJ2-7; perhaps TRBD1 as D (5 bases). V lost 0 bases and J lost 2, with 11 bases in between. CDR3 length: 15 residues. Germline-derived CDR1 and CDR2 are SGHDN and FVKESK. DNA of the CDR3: TGTGCCAGCAGCCAAGACAGGGCCTCAACCTACGAGCAGTACTTC. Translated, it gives CASSQDRASTYEQYF.

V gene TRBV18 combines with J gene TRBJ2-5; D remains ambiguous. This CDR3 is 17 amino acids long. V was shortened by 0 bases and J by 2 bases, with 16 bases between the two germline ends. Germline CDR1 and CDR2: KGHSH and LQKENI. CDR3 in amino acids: CASSPPFRLAAQETQYF. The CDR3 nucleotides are TGTGCCAGCTCACCACCCTTTCGTCTGGCGGCGCAAGAGACCCAGTACTTC.

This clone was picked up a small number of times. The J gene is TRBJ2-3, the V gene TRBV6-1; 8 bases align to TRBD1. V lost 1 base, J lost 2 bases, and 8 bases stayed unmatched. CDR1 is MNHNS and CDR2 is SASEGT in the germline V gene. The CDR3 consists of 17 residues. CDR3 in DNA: TGTGCCAGCAGTGAAGAGGGTGGGGACAGGTACACAGATACGCAGTATTTT. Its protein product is CASSEEGGDRYTDTQYF.

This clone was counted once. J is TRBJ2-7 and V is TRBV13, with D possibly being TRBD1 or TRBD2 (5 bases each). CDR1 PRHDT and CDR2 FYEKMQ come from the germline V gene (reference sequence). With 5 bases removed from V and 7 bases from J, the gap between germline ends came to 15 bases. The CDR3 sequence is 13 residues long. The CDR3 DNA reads TGTGCCAGCAGCCACCCAGGGACGGAGGAGCAGTACTTC. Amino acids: CASSHPGTEEQYF.

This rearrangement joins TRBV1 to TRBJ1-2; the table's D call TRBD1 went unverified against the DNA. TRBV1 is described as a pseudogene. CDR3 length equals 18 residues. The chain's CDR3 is CTSSQDSFRSTGEGGYTF. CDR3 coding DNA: TGCACCAGCAGCCAAGATTCATTCCGGTCGACAGGGGAGGGTGGCTACACCTTC.

The CDR3 sequence: CASSPGQGGTEAFF. The CDR3 DNA reads as TGCGCCAGCAGCCCCGGACAGGGAGGGACTGAAGCTTTCTTT. The chain has TRBV4-1 and TRBJ1-1; 8 bases fit TRBD1. This CDR3 region has 14 residues. The junction had 6 bases not matched to a gene; V was cut back by 4 bases and J by 5 bases. Germline CDR1 MGHRA, CDR2 YSYEKL.